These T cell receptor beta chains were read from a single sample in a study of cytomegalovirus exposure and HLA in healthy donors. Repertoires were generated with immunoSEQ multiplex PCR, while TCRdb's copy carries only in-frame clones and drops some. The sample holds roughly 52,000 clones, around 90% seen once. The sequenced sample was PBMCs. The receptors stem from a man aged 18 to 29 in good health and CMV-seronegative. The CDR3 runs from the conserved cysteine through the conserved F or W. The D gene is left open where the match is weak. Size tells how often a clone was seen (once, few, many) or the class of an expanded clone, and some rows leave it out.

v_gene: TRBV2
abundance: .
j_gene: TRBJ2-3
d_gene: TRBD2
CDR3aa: CASSDTSGRNTQYF
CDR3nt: TGTGCCAGCAGTGACACTAGCGGGAGAAATACGCAGTATTTT

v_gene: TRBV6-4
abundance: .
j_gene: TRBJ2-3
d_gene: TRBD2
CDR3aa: CASSEGGRSTDTQYF
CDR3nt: TGTGCCAGCAGTGAAGGCGGGAGGTCCACAGATACGCAGTATTTT

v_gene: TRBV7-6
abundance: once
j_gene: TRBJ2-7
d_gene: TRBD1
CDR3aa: CASSLNRDRVYEQYF
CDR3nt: TGTGCCAGCAGCCTCAACCGGGACAGGGTATACGAGCAGTACTTC

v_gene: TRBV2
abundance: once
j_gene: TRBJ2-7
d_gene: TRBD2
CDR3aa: CASKTSLAGVSYEQYF
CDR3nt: TGTGCCAGCAAGACGAGTCTAGCGGGAGTTAGCTACGAGCAGTACTTC

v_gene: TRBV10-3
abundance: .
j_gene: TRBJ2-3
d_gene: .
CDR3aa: CAIGENGPTDTQYF
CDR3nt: TGTGCCATCGGGGAGAACGGACCCACAGATACGCAGTATTTT

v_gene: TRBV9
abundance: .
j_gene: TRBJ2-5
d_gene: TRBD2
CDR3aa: CASSGGGQETQYF
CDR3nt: TGTGCCAGCAGCGGGGGGGGCCAAGAGACCCAGTACTTC

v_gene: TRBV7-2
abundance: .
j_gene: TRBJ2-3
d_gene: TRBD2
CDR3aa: CASSWGGIQQRDTQYF
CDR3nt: TGTGCCAGCAGCTGGGGGGGGATCCAGCAACGAGATACGCAGTATTTT

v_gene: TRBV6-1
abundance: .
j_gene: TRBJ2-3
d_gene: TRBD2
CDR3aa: CASNPFAGGTDTQYF
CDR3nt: TGTGCCAGCAATCCTTTTGCGGGAGGAACAGATACGCAGTATTTT

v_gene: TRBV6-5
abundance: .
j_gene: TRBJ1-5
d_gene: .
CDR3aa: CASSYVGRRNQPQHF
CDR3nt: TGTGCCAGCAGTTACGTTGGAAGGAGAAATCAGCCCCAGCATTTT

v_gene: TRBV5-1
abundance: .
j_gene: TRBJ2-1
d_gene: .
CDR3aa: CASSQQGYNEQFF
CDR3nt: TGCGCCAGCAGCCAACAGGGCTACAATGAGCAGTTCTTC

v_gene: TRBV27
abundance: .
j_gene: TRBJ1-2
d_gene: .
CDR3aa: CASSFPANYGYTF
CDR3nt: TGTGCCAGCAGCTTCCCCGCTAACTATGGCTACACCTTC

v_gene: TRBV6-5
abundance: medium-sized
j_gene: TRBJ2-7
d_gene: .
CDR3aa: CASTSDISREQYF
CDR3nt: TGTGCCAGCACCTCGGACATCAGCCGCGAGCAGTACTTC

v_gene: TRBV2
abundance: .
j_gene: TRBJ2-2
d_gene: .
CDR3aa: CASSGEKPGELFF
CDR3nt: TGTGCCAGCAGTGGGGAGAAGCCCGGGGAGCTGTTTTTT

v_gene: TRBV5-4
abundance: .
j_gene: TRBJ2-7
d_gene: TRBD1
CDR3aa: CASSLGQGNEQYF
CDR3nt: TGTGCCAGCAGCTTGGGACAGGGGAACGAGCAGTACTTC

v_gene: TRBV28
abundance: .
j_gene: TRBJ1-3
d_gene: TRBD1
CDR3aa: CASSHGQGLGNTIYF
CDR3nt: TGTGCCAGCAGTCACGGACAGGGCTTAGGAAACACCATATATTTT

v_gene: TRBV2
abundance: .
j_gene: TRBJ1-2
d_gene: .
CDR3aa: CASARAYLAIGGYTF
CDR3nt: TGTGCCAGCGCCAGGGCCTATCTGGCCATAGGGGGCTACACCTTC

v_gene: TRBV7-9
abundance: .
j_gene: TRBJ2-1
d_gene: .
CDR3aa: CASSSRRSEQFF
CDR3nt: TGTGCCAGCAGCTCCCGACGGAGCGAGCAGTTCTTC

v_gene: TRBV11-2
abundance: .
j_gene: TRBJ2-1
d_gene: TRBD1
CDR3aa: CASSPGQGVYNEQFF
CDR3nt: TGTGCCAGCAGCCCGGGACAGGGGGTATACAATGAGCAGTTCTTC

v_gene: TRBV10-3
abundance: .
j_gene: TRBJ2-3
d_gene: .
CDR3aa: CAIGQGTDTQYF
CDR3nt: TGTGCCATCGGTCAGGGCACAGATACGCAGTATTTT

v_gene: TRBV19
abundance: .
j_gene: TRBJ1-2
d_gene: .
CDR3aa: CASSPREYDGDGYTF
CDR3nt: TGTGCCAGTAGTCCCAGGGAATACGATGGGGATGGCTACACCTTC

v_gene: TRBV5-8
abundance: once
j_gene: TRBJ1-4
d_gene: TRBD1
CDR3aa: CASSLVGQGNEKLFF
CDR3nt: TGTGCCAGCAGCTTGGTAGGACAGGGAAATGAAAAACTGTTTTTT

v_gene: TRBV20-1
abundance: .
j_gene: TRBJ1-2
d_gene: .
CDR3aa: CSAQGYGYTF
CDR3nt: TGCAGTGCACAGGGATATGGCTACACCTTC

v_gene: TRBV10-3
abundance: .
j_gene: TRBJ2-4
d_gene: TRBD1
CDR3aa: CAISSNQGVENIQYF
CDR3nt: TGTGCCATCAGTTCAAATCAGGGGGTGGAGAACATTCAGTACTTC

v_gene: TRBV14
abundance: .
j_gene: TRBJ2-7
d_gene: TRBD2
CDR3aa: CASSLGTSGGLDEQYF
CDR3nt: TGTGCCAGCAGCCTGGGGACTAGCGGGGGATTGGACGAGCAGTACTTC

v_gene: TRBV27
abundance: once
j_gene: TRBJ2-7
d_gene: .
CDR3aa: CASSLLGTGGYYEQYF
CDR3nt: TGTGCCAGCAGTTTACTCGGGACTGGTGGGTATTACGAGCAGTACTTC

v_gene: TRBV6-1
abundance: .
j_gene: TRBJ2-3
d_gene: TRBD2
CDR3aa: CAGFGGVGVPDTQYF
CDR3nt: TGTGCCGGGTTCGGGGGGGTTGGGGTCCCAGATACGCAGTATTTT